These 20 T cell receptor beta chains came from one sample sequenced in a study of blood T cells in healthy people across ages. A second PCR, run for about 7 to 12 cycles, used a sample-barcoded 5' primer plus a J-beta primer mix. TCRdb passed the 5' RACE reads through MiXCR, listing each CDR3 protein once. The repertoire has some 1,000,000 distinct CDR3 sequences, approximately 25% of them found once; the top ten carry about 0.8%. These data were also filed under a second study, of T cells of mothers and their children.

Sequencing was performed on blood. The receptors derive from a girl aged 2-10 years in good health.

The genes are TRBV28 and TRBJ2-1; D is perhaps TRBD2 (6 bases). CDR3 size: 15 residues. V was shortened by 6 bases and J by 0 bases, with 12 bases between the two germline ends. Germline V lookup: CDR1 MDHEN, CDR2 SYDVKM. CDR3 sequence (DNA): TGTGCCAGCAGGGGCGGGGCCATCTCCTACAATGAGCAGTTCTTC. Its translation: CASRGGAISYNEQFF.

This clonotype was detected a few times. V is TRBV5-5 and J is TRBJ1-4; D is ambiguous. This CDR3 spans 12 amino acids. Trimming removed 0 bases from V and 7 bases from J, with 4 bases in between. Germline V gene sequence: CDR1 SGHKS, CDR2 YYEKEE (reference sequence). The CDR3 DNA is TGTGCCAGCAGCTTGGCGGTTGAAAAACTGTTTTTT. Protein: CASSLAVEKLFF.

V usage is TRBV18 and J usage is TRBJ1-4; D is unclear. V was trimmed by 5 bases and J by 0 bases, leaving 10 bases between them. From germline, CDR1 is KGHSH and CDR2 LQKENI. The CDR3 sequence is 15 residues long. CDR3 region: CASSSNTATNEKLFF. CDR3 sequence (DNA): TGTGCCAGCTCATCAAACACTGCAACTAATGAAAAACTGTTTTTT.

This chain links TRBV4-2 with TRBJ2-1, with 8 bases fitting TRBD2. CDR3 size: 16 residues. Germline CDR1 is LGHNA and CDR2 is YNFKEQ. Losses at the gene ends were 0 bases for V and 8 bases for J; bases not matched to a gene: 9. The CDR3 bases are TGTGCCAGCAGCCAAGACGCCCCGGGGGGGCGATATGAGCAGTTCTTC. Its translation: CASSQDAPGGRYEQFF.

Notes on this clonotype: The missing conserved phenylalanine or tryptophan at the end of this CDR3 makes a read error likely. The genes are TRBV20-1 and TRBJ2-5; no firm D call. The CDR3 runs 15 residues. Germline V gene data show CDR1 as DFQATT and CDR2 as SNEGSKA (reference sequence). Trimming took 0 bases from V and 5 from J, leaving 16 bases between them. CDR3 DNA sequence: TGCAGTGCTAGAGATCTACTACATGGGGTGGAGACCCAGTACGTC. This encodes CSARDLLHGVETQYV.

This clonotype has more than one count but fewer than ten. The V call is TRBV20-1, the J call TRBJ1-2; D uncertain. V lost 0 bases, J lost 6 bases, and 5 bases lay in between. Germline V gene data show CDR1 as DFQATT and CDR2 as SNEGSKA (reference sequence). This CDR3 comprises 11 residues. The chain's CDR3 is CSAREGNGYTF. The CDR3 bases are TGCAGTGCTAGAGAGGGGAATGGCTACACCTTC.

The CDR3 DNA follows: TGTGCCAGCAGTATGGACAGGGATGAGCAGTTCTTC. Protein sequence: CASSMDRDEQFF. The genes are TRBV27 and TRBJ2-1; 8 bases align to TRBD1. Germline V gene data show CDR1 as MNHEY and CDR2 as SMNVEV (reference sequence). V lost 5 bases and J lost 8; bases outside the gene matches: 2. The CDR3 loop spans 12 amino acids.

The chain employs TRBV29-1 and TRBJ1-4; the D gene is possibly TRBD1 (5 bases). Trimming left V 3 bases short and J 6 bases short, with 8 bases between. This CDR3 contains 12 residues. Per the germline V gene, CDR1 is SQVTM and CDR2 is ANQGSEA. The CDR3 spells CSVELGDEKLFF. CDR3 bases: TGCAGCGTTGAGTTGGGGGATGAAAAACTGTTTTTT.

The chain links TRBV15 to TRBJ1-2; D is uncertain. Germline loops: CDR1 LNHNV, CDR2 YYDKDF (reference sequence). The CDR3 length is 17 residues. V lost 1 base and J 0 bases, leaving 15 bases between the germline ends. DNA of the CDR3: TGTGCCACCAGCAGAGTCGGACGGATTATGACTAACTATGGCTACACCTTC. It yields the protein CATSRVGRIMTNYGYTF.

This sequence joins TRBV11-2 and TRBJ2-5, with D possibly being TRBD2 (5 bases). The closer fit of TRBJ2-1 to the DNA end suggests the J call may be wrong. CDR3 length: 16 amino acids. The V gene's germline CDR1 is SGHAT and CDR2 FQNNGV. The CDR3 DNA is TGTGCCAGCAGCTTAGTCGCTAGCTCGGGTAGCCATGAGCAGTTCTTC. Its protein product is CASSLVASSGSHEQFF.

This clonotype has more than one count but fewer than ten. CDR3 sequence reads: CASNEHGFATNEKLFF. CDR3 coding DNA: TGTGCCAGCAACGAACATGGATTCGCAACTAATGAAAAACTGTTTTTT. The rearrangement joins TRBV6-2 or TRBV6-3 to TRBJ1-4, with D unclear. Germline V lookup: CDR1 MNHEY, CDR2 SVGEGT. Trimming shortened V by 7 bases and J by 0 bases, and 15 bases separated the two germline ends. The CDR3 has 16 residues.

The J gene is TRBJ1-1, the V gene TRBV7-8; D ambiguous. V lost 3 bases and J 1 base, leaving 12 bases between the germline ends. This CDR3 has 15 amino acids. CDR1 and CDR2 from the germline V gene are SGHVS and FQNEAQ. CDR3 residues: CASSLFRLPNTEAFF. The CDR3 coding sequence is TGTGCCAGCAGCTTGTTTCGACTTCCGAACACTGAAGCTTTCTTT. The full variable domain, rest sourced from reference TRBV7-8 and TRBJ1-1, is GAGVSQSPRYKVAKRGQDVALRCDPISGHVSLFWYQQALGQGPEFLTYFQNEAQLDKSGLPSDRFFAERPEGSVSTLKIQRTQQEDSAVYLCASSLFRLPNTEAFFGQGTRLTVV.

This clonotype was picked up a small number of times. The rearrangement links TRBV9 to TRBJ1-2, with unresolved D. This CDR3 is built from 15 residues. Trimming took 4 bases from V and 4 from J, leaving 17 bases between them. Per the germline V gene, CDR1 is SGDLS and CDR2 is YYNGEE. DNA for the CDR3: TGTGCCAGCAGCCTAGCCACCCGAGTAGCCTATGGCTACACCTTC. This encodes CASSLATRVAYGYTF.

This clonotype was detected only a few times. The chain carries TRBV7-9 and TRBJ1-2; no firm D call. The germline V gene encodes CDR1 SEHNR and CDR2 FQNEAQ (reference sequence). V shed 2 bases and J shed 2 bases, with 6 bases lying between them. The CDR3 totals 13 residues. The chain's CDR3 is CASSLIYNYGYTF. CDR3 bases: TGTGCCAGCAGCTTAATATACAACTATGGCTACACCTTC.

This clonotype was observed a handful of times. V is TRBV27 and J is TRBJ2-1; TRBD2 agrees at 11 bases. Germline values: CDR1 MNHEY, CDR2 SMNVEV (reference sequence). This CDR3 has 14 amino acids. The V gene end was trimmed by 8 bases and the J gene end by 8 bases; junction bases not matched to a gene: 8. The CDR3 DNA sequence: TGTGCCAGCTGGACTAGCGGGTTCCTACATGAGCAGTTCTTC. This translates into CASWTSGFLHEQFF.

The CDR3 DNA sequence: TGTGCCAGCAGTCCAGAGTTCCCAGCCTACAATGAGCAGTTCTTC. Its translation is CASSPEFPAYNEQFF. The rearrangement joins TRBV6-1 to TRBJ2-1; D is ambiguous. V dropped 5 bases and J dropped 2 bases, with 13 bases sitting between them. The germline gives CDR1 MNHNS, CDR2 SASEGT. The CDR3 is 15 amino acids.

This clonotype was observed a handful of times. V and J are TRBV19 and TRBJ2-3; D ambiguous. The CDR3 has 16 amino acids. CDR1 is LNHDA and CDR2 is SQIVND in the germline V gene (reference sequence). The V and J ends lost 7 bases and 4 bases respectively, with 21 bases between them. The CDR3: CASTTSEVGFADTQYF. As DNA, the CDR3 is TGTGCCAGTACGACGTCTGAGGTCGGTTTCGCAGATACGCAGTATTTT.

The rearrangement uses TRBV9 and TRBJ1-4; D unresolved. Between the trimmed V and J ends, which lost 4 bases and 7 bases, there was a span of 11 bases. The length of the CDR3 is 13 residues. Germline V gene sequence: CDR1 SGDLS, CDR2 YYNGEE. The CDR3, as DNA: TGTGCCAGCAGCTCCTCGACGGGTGAAAAACTGTTTTTT. This sequence encodes CASSSSTGEKLFF.

Only one count was recorded for this clonotype. The CDR3 DNA is TGTGCCAGCAGCTTAGGCGAGCGGGGGTTTTATCTCGATGAGCAGTTCTTC. This gives the protein CASSLGERGFYLDEQFF. The chain employs TRBV7-6 and TRBJ2-1, with 8 bases fitting TRBD2. J was trimmed by 8 bases and V by 1 base; bases with no gene match: 13. This CDR3 is built from 17 residues. Germline CDR1 SGHVS, CDR2 FNYEAQ.

The chain couples TRBV5-1 to TRBJ2-6; no reliable D call. Between the trimmed V and J ends, which lost 5 bases and 2 bases, there was a span of 20 bases. CDR1 is SGHRS, CDR2 YFSETQ, per germline. This CDR3 has 18 residues. CDR3 region: CASRPDLLGTTGANVLTF. The CDR3 DNA sequence: TGCGCCAGCAGGCCCGACCTCTTGGGTACTACTGGGGCCAACGTCCTGACTTTC.